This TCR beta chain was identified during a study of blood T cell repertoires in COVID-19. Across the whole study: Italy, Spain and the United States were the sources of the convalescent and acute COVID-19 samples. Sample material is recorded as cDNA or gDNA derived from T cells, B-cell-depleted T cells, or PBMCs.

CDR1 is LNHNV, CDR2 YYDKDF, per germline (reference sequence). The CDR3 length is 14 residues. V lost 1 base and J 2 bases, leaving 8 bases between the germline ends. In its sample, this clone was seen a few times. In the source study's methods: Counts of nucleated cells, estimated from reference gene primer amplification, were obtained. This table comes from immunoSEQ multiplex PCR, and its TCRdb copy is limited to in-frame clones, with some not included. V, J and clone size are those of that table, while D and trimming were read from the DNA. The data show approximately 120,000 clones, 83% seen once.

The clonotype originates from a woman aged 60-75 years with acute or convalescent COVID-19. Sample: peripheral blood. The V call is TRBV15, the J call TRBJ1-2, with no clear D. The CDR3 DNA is TGTGCCACCAGCAGAGTCGCAGTGAACTATGGCTACACCTTC. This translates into CATSRVAVNYGYTF.